This TCR beta chain appears in the sequencing data of a study of OX40 agonist ivuxolimab in advanced cancers. Per the germline V gene, CDR1 is MNHEY and CDR2 is SMNVEV (reference sequence). The CDR3 is made up of 18 amino acids. The junction had 13 bases not matched to a gene; V was cut back by 5 bases and J by 0 bases. The data were produced by immunoSEQ multiplex PCR, yet TCRdb's version contains in-frame clones alone and is incomplete. The profile shows approximately 70,000 clones, 88% of them singletons. The sequence was collected from an adult with an advanced solid tumor such as melanoma, head and neck, liver or kidney cancer. This rearrangement joins TRBV27 to TRBJ2-1; 7 bases are a match to TRBD1. The sample was CD4+ or CD8+ T cells sorted from blood, taken in a trial of the OX40 agonist ivuxolimab. CDR3 DNA sequence: TGTGCCAGCAGTCCCGTTCGAGGGGGCAGAAGCTCCTACAATGAGCAGTTCTTC. It yields the protein CASSPVRGGRSSYNEQFF.